This is a list of T cell receptor beta chains from one sample in a study of metastatic and nonmetastatic thyroid tumors. From the PCR reads, TCRdb re-called clones with MiXCR. Of approximately 37,000 clones in the sample, around 17% were seen once. Material for sequencing was blood. These receptors originate from a female donor with papillary thyroid cancer or a benign thyroid nodule (not recorded which). Some clones in this sample may be carry-over from other donors' samples. CDR3s include the opening cysteine and the closing phenylalanine or tryptophan. A D gene is named only where the DNA matches it firmly. Size values are once, few and many counts, or a class for expanded clones, and some rows have none.

J | V | size | length | D | DNA | CDR3
TRBJ1-6 | TRBV30 | NA | 13 | NA | TGTGCCTCCGGAATTAGACAGTATTCACCCCTCCACTTT | CASGIRQYSPLHF
TRBJ1-1 | TRBV18 | many | 15 | TRBD1 | TGTGCCAGCTCAAGTACCAAGGGGGCTGGGGCTGAAGCTTTCTTT | CASSSTKGAGAEAFF
TRBJ2-7 | TRBV6-1 | NA | 15 | NA | TGTGCCAGCAGCCACACAGGGTGTGACCTCAACGAGCAGTACTTC | CASSHTGCDLNEQYF
TRBJ2-7 | TRBV28 | few | 15 | NA | TGTGCCAGCAGCCCGAGTGTCGGGGCCGCCTACGAGCAGTACTTC | CASSPSVGAAYEQYF
TRBJ2-5 | TRBV12-3/TRBV12-4 | NA | 14 | NA | TGTGCCACCGCTACTATCTGGGGTCAAGAGACCCAGTACTTC | CATATIWGQETQYF
TRBJ2-3 | TRBV18 | many | 15 | TRBD1 | TGTGCCAGCTTGCCGGGAACAGGGGGCGTAGATACGCAGTATTTT | CASLPGTGGVDTQYF
TRBJ1-4 | TRBV29-1 | many | 11 | TRBD1 | TGCGGTTCCGGGACAGTTGAAAAACTGTTTTTT | CGSGTVEKLFF
TRBJ2-7 | TRBV6-4 | many | 15 | TRBD2 | TGTGCCAGCACCGCGACTAGCGGTGACTCCTACGAGCAGTACTTC | CASTATSGDSYEQYF
TRBJ2-1 | TRBV6-5 | NA | 14 | NA | TGTGCCAGCAGTTACGGGGGAGGCGACAATGAGCAGTTCTTC | CASSYGGGDNEQFF
TRBJ2-3 | TRBV4-2 | many | 16 | TRBD2 | TGTGCCAGCAGCCCTCTGGCGGGGGGGGCCACAGATACGCAGTATTTT | CASSPLAGGATDTQYF
TRBJ2-7 | TRBV11-2 | NA | 15 | NA | TGTGCCAGCAGCTCCTTCCAGGGGATGTCCTACGAGCAGTACTTC | CASSSFQGMSYEQYF
TRBJ2-2 | TRBV19 | many | 16 | NA | TGTGCCAGTAGGCCCGGGACACTGGCGAACACCGGGGAGCTGTTTTTT | CASRPGTLANTGELFF
TRBJ1-4 | TRBV5-1 | many | 16 | NA | TGCGCCAGCAGCTTGGCCGTAGGGACCGGAGGGGAAAAACTGTTTTTT | CASSLAVGTGGEKLFF
TRBJ2-2 | TRBV2 | once | 14 | NA | TGTGCCAGCAGTGAAGTTGGGGCCACCGGGGAGCTGTTTTTT | CASSEVGATGELFF
TRBJ1-1 | TRBV7-9 | once | 13 | NA | TGTGCCAGCACCCTGGGGTCCACAGGGGAAGCTTTCTTT | CASTLGSTGEAFF
TRBJ1-2 | TRBV6-1 | many | 15 | NA | TGTGCCAGCAGTTATTCCCCAGGGAAGACCTATGGCTACACCTTC | CASSYSPGKTYGYTF
TRBJ2-3 | TRBV20-1 | many | 14 | NA | TGCAGTGCTAGCCGCCCGGGAACAACAGATACGCAGTATTTT | CSASRPGTTDTQYF
TRBJ1-2 | TRBV19 | NA | 13 | TRBD1 | TGTGCCAGTAGCTCCGGGACAGGCTTCGGCTACACCTTC | CASSSGTGFGYTF
TRBJ1-2 | TRBV6-1 | NA | 16 | NA | TGTGCCAGCAGTGGGGGGCCGTGGATAGACAGTAATGGCTACACCTTC | CASSGGPWIDSNGYTF
TRBJ1-6 | TRBV30 | many | 14 | NA | TGTGCCTGGAGTGTAGGAGGGCCCGCTTCACCCCTCCACTTT | CAWSVGGPASPLHF
TRBJ2-1 | TRBV7-2 | NA | 12 | NA | TGTGCCAGCAGCCCGTCCCCCAATGAGCAGTTCTTC | CASSPSPNEQFF
TRBJ1-3 | TRBV25-1 | many | 17 | NA | TGTGCCAGCAGTGAAGGGGCCAGGCAATCCTCTGGAAACACCATATACTTT | CASSEGARQSSGNTIYF
TRBJ2-7 | TRBV6-2/TRBV6-3 | medium-sized | 13 | TRBD1 | TGTGCCATCACCCCGGGACAGGGTGGCGAGCAGTACTTC | CAITPGQGGEQYF
TRBJ1-6 | TRBV12-3/TRBV12-4 | medium-sized | 14 | NA | TGTGCCAGCAGCTTCCGCCAGGGAGGGTCACCCCTCCACTTT | CASSFRQGGSPLHF
TRBJ2-1 | TRBV6-1 | many | 17 | NA | TGTGCCAGCAGTGATTCGTCGAGTAGGGGGGGTAACAATGAGCAGTTCTTC | CASSDSSSRGGNNEQFF
TRBJ1-5 | TRBV11-2 | NA | 16 | NA | TGTGCCAGCAGCTTAGTTGGGTCAGCCTTGGGTCAGCCCCAGCATTTT | CASSLVGSALGQPQHF
TRBJ2-2 | TRBV2 | many | 14 | NA | TGTGCCAGCAGTCCCTGGACCAACACCGGGGAGCTGTTTTTT | CASSPWTNTGELFF
TRBJ2-1 | TRBV9 | many | 15 | NA | TGTGCCAGCAGCGAGCATGGGGCGGGAACCAATGAGCAGTTCTTC | CASSEHGAGTNEQFF
TRBJ1-4 | TRBV12-3/TRBV12-4 | many | 14 | NA | TGTGCCAGCAGGCCGACAGCAACTAATGAAAAACTGTTTTTT | CASRPTATNEKLFF
TRBJ2-5 | TRBV9 | many | 15 | NA | TGTGCCAGCAGGTTTGGAAATCCCCACCAAGAGACCCAGTACTTC | CASRFGNPHQETQYF
TRBJ2-1 | TRBV5-1 | many | 17 | NA | TGCGCCAGCAGCCCCATGCCCGCGGAAAGCTCCTACAATGAGCAGTTCTTC | CASSPMPAESSYNEQFF
TRBJ2-2 | TRBV5-1 | many | 14 | NA | TGCGCCAGCAGCCAGACAGGTTTTAACGGGGAGCTGTTTTTT | CASSQTGFNGELFF
TRBJ2-7 | TRBV19 | many | 15 | NA | TGTGCCAGTAGTACAGATGGTATGGGGGCCTACGAGCAGTACTTC | CASSTDGMGAYEQYF
TRBJ1-6 | TRBV5-8 | NA | 15 | NA | TGTGCCAGCAGCCCATCCGTGACAGGTAATTCACCCCTCCACTTT | CASSPSVTGNSPLHF
TRBJ2-2 | TRBV5-1 | many | 13 | NA | TGCGCCAGCAGCTGGACGGACACCGGGGAGCTGTTTTTT | CASSWTDTGELFF
TRBJ2-7 | TRBV28 | few | 14 | TRBD1 | TGTGCCAGCAGTTTGTGGACAGGCCCCTACGAGCAGTACTTC | CASSLWTGPYEQYF
TRBJ2-7 | TRBV2 | many | 13 | NA | TGTGCCAGCAGTGAAGCTGGCCCCTACGAGCAGTACTTC | CASSEAGPYEQYF
TRBJ2-1 | TRBV11-3 | many | 15 | NA | TGTGCCAGCAGCCCAAAGGGCCTACTATACAATGAGCAGTTCTTC | CASSPKGLLYNEQFF
TRBJ2-5 | TRBV20-1 | many | 15 | NA | TGCAGTGCTAGAGATTATTTGGGGGGTCAAGAGACCCAGTACTTC | CSARDYLGGQETQYF
TRBJ1-4 | TRBV28 | many | 14 | TRBD1 | TGTGCCAGCAGTTTGCACAGGGGAGGGGGAAAACTGTTTTTT | CASSLHRGGGKLFF